These T cell receptor beta chains were read from a single sample in a study of blood T cell repertoires in COVID-19. Produced via immunoSEQ multiplex PCR; TCRdb's table is partial and in-frame only. The sample includes under 150,000 clones, 80% to 85% of them seen just once. Sequenced: peripheral blood. These receptors all come from a human donor in a cohort sampled during active COVID-19. CDR3s include the opening cysteine and the closing phenylalanine or tryptophan. D genes are given only for firm matches. For some rows the clone size is stated as once, few or many, or as a class when expanded; others skip it.

j_call,d_call,v_call,clone_size,cdr3_nt,cdr3_aa
TRBJ1-1,TRBD1,TRBV2,-,TGTGCCAGCAGCGCCCCTGACAGGGGGGTCACTGAAGCTTTCTTT,CASSAPDRGVTEAFF
TRBJ1-2,-,TRBV3-1/TRBV3-2,-,TGTGCCAGCAGCCCTCGCGCAGGGCACTATGGCTACACCTTC,CASSPRAGHYGYTF
TRBJ1-2,TRBD1,TRBV3-1/TRBV3-2,-,TGTGCCAGCAGCCGACGGGACAGGGGCTATGGCTACACCTTC,CASSRRDRGYGYTF
TRBJ2-2,TRBD2,TRBV19,once,TGTGCCAGTAGTATAGCTCTAGCGGAAGGTACCGGGGAGCTGTTTTTT,CASSIALAEGTGELFF
TRBJ2-3,TRBD2,TRBV10-2,-,TGCGCCAGCAGTGAGTCGTTACTAGCGGGGTCAGATACGCAGTATTTT,CASSESLLAGSDTQYF
TRBJ1-6,-,TRBV19,few,TGTGCCAGTAGTATTGGAGGGAGAGTGGGTTCACCCCTCCACTTT,CASSIGGRVGSPLHF
TRBJ2-1,TRBD1,TRBV2,-,TGTGCCAGCAGGGACAGGGATGATGAGCAGTTCTTC,CASRDRDDEQFF
TRBJ2-7,TRBD2,TRBV3-1/TRBV3-2,once,TGTGCCAGCTCCCCCGGGCTAGCGGGGGGTTACGAGCAGTACTTC,CASSPGLAGGYEQYF
TRBJ1-2,-,TRBV11-3,once,TGTGCCAGCAGCTTAGACCCAGCCGGGGGAAGGGCGGGCTACACCTTC,CASSLDPAGGRAGYTF
TRBJ1-2,TRBD1,TRBV9,-,TGTGCCAGCAGCGTAGCGACAGGGAACTATGGCTACACCTTC,CASSVATGNYGYTF
TRBJ2-1,TRBD2,TRBV4-1,-,TGCGCCAGCAGCCAAAGACTAGCGGGGGGCCCCTACAATGAGCAGTTCTTC,CASSQRLAGGPYNEQFF
TRBJ2-1,TRBD2,TRBV7-2,-,TGTGCCAGCAGCCCCGTAGCGGGGGGAGATGAGCAGTTCTTC,CASSPVAGGDEQFF
TRBJ1-1,TRBD1,TRBV24-1,-,TGTGCCACCAGTGCCTCTCCCGGGACAGGGGGCGGGGAAGCTTTCTTT,CATSASPGTGGGEAFF